This entry concerns a single TCR beta chain. What it binds is unknown. PCR amplification relied on 60 Vbeta primers (plus 13 Jbeta primers). TCRdb's copy holds only in-frame clones and misses some; the assay was immunoSEQ multiplex PCR. The table has 110,000 or so clones, over 75% seen once. Trimming left V 4 bases short and J 1 base short, with 13 bases between. The CDR3 spans 14 residues. From germline, CDR1 is GTSNPN and CDR2 SVGIG (reference sequence). These data originate in a study of cytomegalovirus exposure and HLA in healthy donors. Study context: Among the approximately 400 donors who were genotyped, over 70% fell in the genetic ancestry cluster that is associated with self-reported Caucasian donors.

General study results and limits: A later analysis found most CMV-associated TCR beta chains apparently HLA-restricted. It was reported that TCR beta sequences correctly inferred the HLA-A and HLA-B alleles for most subjects. Analysis performed later showed TCR beta chains linked to HLA being more clonally expanded than equally common others.

The chain combines TRBV30 with TRBJ1-1; perhaps TRBD1 as D (6 bases). This clonotype was sampled from a woman aged 18-35 years in good health and CMV-seronegative. Source material: PBMCs. CDR3 protein: CAWTRTDQNTEAFF. The CDR3 nucleotides are TGTGCCTGGACCCGGACAGACCAGAACACTGAAGCTTTCTTT.